The 5 T cell receptor beta chains listed next were all sequenced from one sample in a study of early T cells in non-severe SARS-CoV-2 infection. One entry per CDR3 protein results from TCRdb running MiXCR on the 5' RACE reads. This table has 100,000 or so distinct CDR3 sequences, around 17% appearing once. The sample here was whole blood, taken at baseline. The receptors derive from an adult who was a healthcare worker with PCR-confirmed SARS-CoV-2 infection or an uninfected control (not recorded which).

The chain is built from TRBV5-5 and TRBJ2-1; D unclear. V gave up 5 bases and J gave up 6 bases, with 9 bases separating them. This CDR3 region has 12 residues. Looked up from germline, CDR1 is SGHKS and CDR2 is YYEKEE (reference sequence). As DNA, the CDR3 is TGTGCCAGCAGTCGGACGGCCAATGAGCAGTTCTTC. Its protein is CASSRTANEQFF.

The table lists this clonotype with many counts. V and J are TRBV25-1 and TRBJ2-3; D ambiguous. The germline V gene encodes CDR1 MGHDK and CDR2 SYGVNS. The CDR3 contains 13 residues. The V gene lost 3 bases and the J gene lost 8 bases, with 12 bases spanning the gap. The CDR3 protein is CASSDHTPGTQYF. CDR3 coding DNA: TGTGCCAGCAGTGACCACACTCCCGGTACGCAGTATTTT. Supplemented by reference TRBV25-1 and TRBJ2-3, the full variable domain reads EADIYQTPRYLVIGTGKKITLECSQTMGHDKMYWYQQDPGMELHLIHYSYGVNSTEKGDLSSESTVSRIRTEHFPLTLESARPSHTSQYLCASSDHTPGTQYFGPGTRLTVL.

This sequence joins TRBV24-1 and TRBJ2-1; weak D call: TRBD1 (6 bases). With 5 bases removed from V and 3 bases from J, the gap between germline ends came to 10 bases. CDR1 is KGHDR, CDR2 SFDVKD, per germline. This CDR3 has 14 amino acids. As DNA, the CDR3 is TGTGCCACCAGTGGAACGGACAGCTACAATGAGCAGTTCTTC. Its protein is CATSGTDSYNEQFF.

The chain joins TRBV7-9 to TRBJ2-1; D gene unclear. Trimming cost V 5 bases and J 6 bases, with 8 bases left between them. Germline CDR1 is SEHNR and CDR2 is FQNEAQ (reference sequence). CDR3 length equals 12 residues. The DNA for the CDR3 is TGTGCCAGCAGCCCCCCTGCCAATGAGCAGTTCTTC. This translates into CASSPPANEQFF.

This clonotype came up many times. The chain's CDR3 is CASSLEVGSYEQYF. In DNA, the CDR3 is TGTGCCAGCAGCTTAGAAGTAGGGAGCTACGAGCAGTACTTC. The chain has TRBV7-9 and TRBJ2-7; tentatively, D is TRBD2 (5 bases). CDR1 and CDR2 (germline): SEHNR, FQNEAQ (reference sequence). Trimming pared 1 base from V and 3 bases from J, leaving 10 bases between. The CDR3 sequence is 14 residues long.